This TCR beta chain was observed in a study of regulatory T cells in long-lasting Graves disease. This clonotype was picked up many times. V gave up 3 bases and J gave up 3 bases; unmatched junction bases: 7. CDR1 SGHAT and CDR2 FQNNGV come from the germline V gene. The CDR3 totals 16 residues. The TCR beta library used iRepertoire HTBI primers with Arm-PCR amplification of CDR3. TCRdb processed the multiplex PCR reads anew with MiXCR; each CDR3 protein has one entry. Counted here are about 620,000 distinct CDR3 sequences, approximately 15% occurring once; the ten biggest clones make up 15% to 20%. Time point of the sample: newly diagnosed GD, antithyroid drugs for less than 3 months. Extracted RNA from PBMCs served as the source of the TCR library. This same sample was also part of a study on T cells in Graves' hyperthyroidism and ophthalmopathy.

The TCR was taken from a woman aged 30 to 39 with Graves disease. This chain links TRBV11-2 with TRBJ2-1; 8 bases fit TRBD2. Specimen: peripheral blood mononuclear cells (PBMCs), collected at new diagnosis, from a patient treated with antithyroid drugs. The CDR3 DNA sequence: TGTGCCAGCAGCTTCTGGGTCGGGAGGGGCTACAATGAGCAGTTCTTC. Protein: CASSFWVGRGYNEQFF.